This T cell receptor (beta chain) was obtained from a study of blood T cell repertoires in COVID-19. About the research overall: From the United States, Italy and Spain came samples of acute and convalescent COVID-19. T cells, B-cell-depleted T cells, or PBMCs provided the cDNA or gDNA that served as material.

In the original processing: Estimates of nucleated cell counts were drawn from the amplification of reference gene primers. Libraries were prepared by immunoSEQ multiplex PCR; TCRdb keeps only in-frame clonotypes and omits some of them. D and trimming were read from the DNA, whereas the V and J calls and clone size are those reported in that table. Of tens of thousands of clones in the sample, approximately 88% were seen once. The length of the CDR3 is 15 residues. Trimming at V came to 4 bases and at J to 2 bases, leaving 3 bases not matched to a gene. Germline V gene data show CDR1 as MGHDK and CDR2 as SYGVNS.

The TCR originated in a human donor in a cohort sampled during active COVID-19. V usage is TRBV25-1 and J usage is TRBJ2-3, with 10 bases identical to TRBD1. The sample consisted of peripheral blood. The CDR3 nucleotides are TGTGCCAGCAGTGCGGACAGGGGGTTCACAGATACGCAGTATTTT. This sequence encodes CASSADRGFTDTQYF. Looking up the rest from reference TRBV25-1 and TRBJ2-3 gives the full variable domain: EADIYQTPRYLVIGTGKKITLECSQTMGHDKMYWYQQDPGMELHLIHYSYGVNSTEKGDLSSESTVSRIRTEHFPLTLESARPSHTSQYLCASSADRGFTDTQYFGPGTRLTVL.